Presented here are 28 T cell receptor beta chains from one specimen sequenced in a study of read filtering for tumor transcriptome and immune sequencing (dated by TCRdb to about 2020). The listed sequencing device is Illumina HiSeq 4000. Starting from around 400 ng RNA, TCR libraries were constructed with the Immunoverse kit using molecular barcoded adaptors that cover the alpha/delta and beta/gamma chains. TCRdb reprocessing: public reads trimmed at Q25 with fastp, clones called with MiXCR, in-frame beta chains kept. One record per CDR3 amino acid sequence lists the most common genes and DNA. This sample comprises roughly 67,000 distinct CDR3 sequences, roughly a fifth of them detected only once. The ten largest clonotypes hold 11% of the sample. The sequencing sample was made of a population of CD138-negative cells sorted from bone marrow. In the paper's terms, the cell subset or site label means: bone marrow mononuclear cells depleted of CD138+ plasma/myeloma cells by negative magnetic selection. The source is a donor over 35 with multiple myeloma.

This clonotype was seen a handful of times. The chain couples TRBV29-1 to TRBJ1-3; tentative D call: TRBD1 (5 bases). Trimming removed 7 bases from V and 0 bases from J, with 13 bases in between. The CDR3 covers 14 residues. CDR1 is SQVTM and CDR2 is ANQGSEA in the germline V gene. The chain's CDR3 is CSGPGQHSGNTIYF. Written as DNA, the CDR3 is TGCAGCGGCCCCGGACAACACTCTGGAAACACCATATATTTT.

Many counts were recorded for this clonotype. This chain connects TRBV2 to TRBJ2-3, with TRBD2 matching over 14 bases. This CDR3 region has 17 residues. V lost 4 bases and J lost 5; bases outside the gene matches: 8. Germline V gene data show CDR1 as SNHLY and CDR2 as FYNNEI. CDR3 in amino acids: CASSGLAGGFLRDTQYF. CDR3 nucleotide sequence: TGTGCCAGCAGTGGACTAGCGGGGGGGTTCTTGAGAGATACGCAGTATTTT.

This clonotype was counted a few times. In DNA form, the CDR3 reads TGTGCCTGGACTTTCCGGGACGTAGGAGATGAAGCTTTCTTT. Amino acid sequence: CAWTFRDVGDEAFF. The chain couples TRBV30 to TRBJ1-1, with TRBD1 as a possible D gene (5 bases). The CDR3 spans 14 residues. With 4 bases removed from V and 7 bases from J, the gap between germline ends came to 19 bases. The germline CDR1 and CDR2 sequences are GTSNPN and SVGIG (reference sequence).

For this clonotype: A much larger clone is a single base away; this may be a read error. The J gene is TRBJ1-1, the V gene TRBV7-8; 7 positions match TRBD1. The CDR3 consists of 16 residues. Germline CDR1 and CDR2: SGHVS and FQNEAQ. The CDR3 reads CASSDQQGKGNTEASF. CDR3 DNA: TGTGCCAGCAGCGACCAACAGGGGAAGGGGAACACTGAAGCTTCCTTT.

A word on this clonotype: This likely stems from a read error, as it lies one base from a far larger clone. The rearrangement uses TRBV4-3 and TRBJ2-6, with a possible D match to TRBD1 (5 bases). Per germline, CDR1 LGHNA and CDR2 YSLEER. Trimming left V 3 bases short and J 4 bases short, with 13 bases between. The CDR3 runs to 16 residues. As DNA, the CDR3 is TGCGCCAGCAGCCAGACAGAGACCGCCGGGGCCAACGTCCTGACTTTC. This codes for CASSQTETAGANVLTF.

This clonotype was seen a handful of times. The chain joins TRBV20-1 to TRBJ1-5; no clear D gene. The V gene lost 5 bases and the J gene lost 2 bases, with 25 bases spanning the gap. Per the germline V gene, CDR1 is DFQATT and CDR2 is SNEGSKA (reference sequence). CDR3 length equals 18 residues. The CDR3 nucleotides read TGCAGTGCTTCCTCCTTTGAGTCGGCGGTGGCTGGCAATCAGCCCCAGCATTTT. Its protein is CSASSFESAVAGNQPQHF.

This clonotype was seen a handful of times. The chain links TRBV12-3 or TRBV12-4 to TRBJ2-5; no reliable D call. The V end was cut by 5 bases, the J end by 5 bases, with 9 bases between. The CDR3 length is 12 residues. CDR3 coding DNA: TGTGCCAGCAGTCCCCGGCGGGAGACCCAGTACTTC. Protein product: CASSPRRETQYF.

This clonotype was counted ten times or more. This rearrangement joins TRBV6-5 to TRBJ1-4; D uncertain. V was clipped by 4 bases and J by 8 bases, with 11 bases between them. From germline, CDR1 is MNHEY and CDR2 SVGAGI. CDR3 size: 13 residues. CDR3 DNA sequence: TGTGCCAGCAGTTTGACGTGGGAAGAAAAACTGTTTTTT. It is translated as CASSLTWEEKLFF.

Concerning this clonotype itself: Sequence at one end of the junction differs from germline and may be a read error. The chain has TRBV3-1 and TRBJ2-1; the D gene could be TRBD1 or TRBD2 (6 bases each). This CDR3 is 15 amino acids long. Germline lookup yields CDR1 LGHDT and CDR2 YNNKEL (reference sequence). This CDR3 is CASSQAWGAYNKQSF. As DNA, the CDR3 is TGTGCCAGCAGCCAAGCCTGGGGGGCGTACAATAAGCAGTCCTTC.

This clonotype was counted at least ten times. Here the CDR3 DNA reads TGTGCCAGCAGCCAAGGAGTCGATAGCAATCAGCCCCAGCATTTT. It is translated as CASSQGVDSNQPQHF. The chain is built from TRBV3-1 and TRBJ1-5; D gene unclear. V was cut by 1 base and J by 0 bases, with 7 bases left in between. Looked up from germline, CDR1 is LGHDT and CDR2 is YNNKEL (reference sequence). There are 15 residues in the CDR3.

This clonotype was counted at least ten times. The genes are TRBV29-1 and TRBJ2-3; no reliable D call. V was shortened by 4 bases and J by 2 bases, with 10 bases between the two germline ends. The CDR3 consists of 13 residues. Looked up from germline, CDR1 is SQVTM and CDR2 is ANQGSEA. The DNA of the CDR3 is TGCAGCGTTGCCTCTCGTTACACAGATACGCAGTATTTT. Encoded protein: CSVASRYTDTQYF.

This clonotype occurred many times. CDR3 loop: CASSQGGRGYNEQFF. DNA for the CDR3: TGTGCCAGCAGCCAAGGAGGGAGAGGCTACAATGAGCAGTTCTTC. The chain carries TRBV7-3 and TRBJ2-1, with TRBD2 as a possible D gene (6 bases). The CDR3 has 15 amino acids. Per germline, CDR1 SGHTA and CDR2 FQGTGA. Trimming left V 5 bases short and J 3 bases short, with 14 bases between.

At least ten counts were recorded for this clonotype. The conserved phenylalanine or tryptophan normally closing the CDR3 is absent here, so this likely arose from a read error. The chain recombines TRBV19 with TRBJ2-1, with D tentatively TRBD1 (5 bases). CDR1 and CDR2 from the germline V gene are LNHDA and SQIVND (reference sequence). The CDR3 loop spans 14 amino acids. The germline V and J ends were trimmed by 8 bases and 8 bases, with 19 bases remaining between them. Written as DNA, the CDR3 is TGTGCCAGTGCGGCCCAGGGCTTTCACCATGAGCAGTTCCTC. Translation gives CASAAQGFHHEQFL.

This clonotype showed up many times. The chain is built from TRBV10-2 and TRBJ1-1, with 7 positions matching TRBD1. The CDR3 sequence is 16 residues long. Germline V gives CDR1 WSHSY, CDR2 SAAADI. The V gene end was trimmed by 6 bases and the J gene end by 4 bases; junction bases not matched to a gene: 14. The CDR3 bases are TGCGCCAGCAGGGCGGGGGACAGTCCGTTAGGCACTGAAGCTTTCTTT. Its translation: CASRAGDSPLGTEAFF.

This clonotype was detected many times. This chain connects TRBV20-1 to TRBJ1-1; D remains unclear. CDR3 length equals 15 residues. V was pared by 5 bases and J by 1 base, with 17 bases between. Germline CDR1 reads DFQATT; CDR2 reads SNEGSKA (reference sequence). The CDR3 loop is CSAGSSGFRNTEAFF. The CDR3 DNA is TGCAGTGCTGGTAGTTCGGGGTTTCGGAACACTGAAGCTTTCTTT.

This clonotype was seen a single time. At one boundary the junction diverges from the germline segment, which might be a read error. V usage is TRBV28 and J usage is TRBJ1-4, with no clear D. The CDR3 is 14 residues long. CDR1 is MDHEN, CDR2 SYDVKM, per germline. CDR3: CASNQIATNERLFF. CDR3 in DNA: TGTGCCAGCAACCAAATTGCAACTAATGAAAGACTGTTTTTT.

This clonotype was counted once. The chain carries TRBV18 and TRBJ2-5; a possible D gene is TRBD2 (6 bases). Germline values: CDR1 KGHSH, CDR2 LQKENI. V was shortened by 3 bases and J by 0 bases, with 11 bases between the two germline ends. CDR3 size: 15 residues. This CDR3 reads CASSPPWGDQETQYF. The CDR3 DNA reads as TGTGCCAGCTCACCCCCCTGGGGGGACCAAGAGACCCAGTACTTC. Supplemented by reference TRBV18 and TRBJ2-5, the full variable domain reads NAGVMQNPRHLVRRRGQEARLRCSPMKGHSHVYWYRQLPEEGLKFMVYLQKENIIDESGMPKERFSAEFPKEGPSILRIQQVVRGDSAAYFCASSPPWGDQETQYFGPGTRLLVL.

This clonotype has more than one count but fewer than ten. The rearrangement joins TRBV5-1 to TRBJ2-7; 8 nucleotides match TRBD1. V shed 1 base and J 5 bases; nucleotides not matched to a gene: 8. Germline lookup yields CDR1 SGHRS and CDR2 YFSETQ. The CDR3 is 15 residues long. CDR3 region: CASSLIGQGLHEQYF. CDR3 coding DNA: TGCGCCAGCAGCTTGATCGGACAGGGCCTCCACGAGCAGTACTTC.

The sample holds many counts of this clonotype. The chain links TRBV10-3 to TRBJ1-1; 7 bases are a match to TRBD1. Germline-derived CDR1 and CDR2 are ENHRY and SYGVKD. CDR3 size: 16 residues. Trimming took 6 bases from V and 3 from J; bases not matched to a gene: 13. The CDR3 nucleotides read TGTGCCATCAGGCAGGACAGGATCGGTAGGGACACTGAAGCTTTCTTT. Translated, it gives CAIRQDRIGRDTEAFF.

This clonotype has at least ten counts. This chain connects TRBV29-1 to TRBJ2-1; possibly TRBD2 for D (6 bases). Germline-derived CDR1 and CDR2 are SQVTM and ANQGSEA. The CDR3 runs 14 residues. Trimming removed 7 bases at V and 0 bases at J, with 13 bases between. The CDR3 DNA is TGCAGCGCTGGGACTCCCCCCTCCTACAATGAGCAGTTCTTC. This encodes CSAGTPPSYNEQFF.

With respect to this clonotype: A far more abundant clone sits one base away, making this likely a read error. The CDR3 reads CASSPLEETRYF. The CDR3 DNA reads TGTGCCAGCAGCCCGCTAGAAGAGACCCGGTACTTC. V is TRBV3-2 and J is TRBJ2-5; TRBD2, the D gene given by the table, was not confirmed from the DNA. TRBV3-2 is listed as a pseudogene. This CDR3 is 12 amino acids long.

This clonotype has at least ten counts. J is TRBJ2-1 and V is TRBV20-1, with a tentative D call TRBD2 (6 bases). The V gene's germline CDR1 is DFQATT and CDR2 SNEGSKA (reference sequence). V was cut by 5 bases and J by 0 bases, with 14 bases left in between. The CDR3 sequence is 15 residues long. CDR3 region: CSAALGRNSYNEQFF. The CDR3 coding sequence is TGCAGTGCTGCCCTTGGGAGGAACTCCTACAATGAGCAGTTCTTC.

This clonotype has ten or more counts. The J gene is TRBJ2-1, the V gene TRBV7-2; 10 bases agree with TRBD2. The V and J ends lost 1 base and 7 bases, in that order; junction bases with no gene match: 10. Per germline, CDR1 SGHTA and CDR2 FQGNSA. This CDR3 is built from 17 residues. The CDR3 nucleotides are TGTGCCAGCAGCTTAGTAGGAGCGGGAGGGCGTTTAAATGAGCAGTTCTTC. Amino acid sequence: CASSLVGAGGRLNEQFF.

At least ten counts were recorded for this clonotype. The genes are TRBV11-2 and TRBJ2-1; the D is unclear. The CDR3 spans 14 residues. Trimming left V 3 bases short and J 4 bases short, with 10 bases between. Germline loops: CDR1 SGHAT, CDR2 FQNNGV. CDR3: CASSFRPPYNEQFF. The CDR3 DNA reads TGTGCCAGCAGCTTCAGACCGCCGTACAATGAGCAGTTCTTC.

Details on this clonotype: This likely stems from a read error, as it lies one base from a far larger clone. The chain has TRBV12-3 or TRBV12-4 and TRBJ2-1, with D uncertain. V lost 7 bases and J lost 3, with 16 bases in between. The CDR3 loop spans 15 amino acids. The CDR3 DNA is TGTGCCAGCAAGAGTTCGAGCGTCGACTACAATGAGCAGTTCTTC. Its translation: CASKSSSVDYNEQFF.

This clonotype has only one observation. Compared with germline, one end of the junction differs, possibly owing to a read error. The rearrangement joins TRBV3-1 to TRBJ2-1, with 10 bases fitting TRBD2. Germline loops: CDR1 LGHDT, CDR2 YNNKEL (reference sequence). The CDR3 runs to 16 residues. The CDR3 loop is CASSQATSGIYNAQFF. The DNA for the CDR3 is TGTGCCAGCAGTCAAGCAACTAGCGGGATTTACAATGCGCAGTTCTTC.

This clonotype was picked up many times. The V and J genes are TRBV15 and TRBJ2-1; 11 bases match TRBD2. This CDR3 has 14 residues. The V gene end was trimmed by 4 bases and the J gene end by 8 bases; junction bases not matched to a gene: 4. CDR1 and CDR2 from the germline V gene are LNHNV and YYDKDF (reference sequence). In DNA, the CDR3 is TGTGCCACCAGCAAAGGACTAGCGGGTGATGAGCAGTTCTTC. Translation: CATSKGLAGDEQFF.

This clonotype has a count of ten or more. V and J are TRBV20-1 and TRBJ2-6; D remains unclear. CDR1 and CDR2 from the germline V gene are DFQATT and SNEGSKA (reference sequence). V lost 4 bases to trimming and J lost 4 bases, with 8 bases between them. The CDR3 length is 13 residues. The CDR3 sequence: CSATPWGANVLTF. The DNA for the CDR3 is TGCAGTGCTACCCCCTGGGGGGCCAACGTCCTGACTTTC.